The sequence of this T cell receptor (beta chain) was determined in a study of blood T cell repertoires in COVID-19. Study information: Both acute and convalescent COVID-19 samples were obtained from the United States, Italy and Spain. T cells, B-cell-depleted T cells, or PBMCs provided the cDNA or gDNA that served as material.

Authors' methods: By means of reference gene primer amplification, nucleated cell counts were estimated. Here immunoSEQ multiplex PCR was the method, and the copy in TCRdb shows in-frame clones only, minus some. V and J calls and clone size follow that table, whereas D and trimming were derived from the DNA. The profile shows 150,000 to 200,000 clones, 85% to 90% of them singletons. This receptor was obtained from a man aged 45-60 years with acute or convalescent COVID-19. The sample was peripheral blood.

The CDR3 DNA reads as TGCGCCAGCAGCTTGGAGGGAGCAACCGAGAGCTCCTATAATTCACCCCTCCACTTT. Translated: CASSLEGATESSYNSPLHF. This chain connects TRBV5-1 to TRBJ1-6, with D unresolved. Looked up from germline, CDR1 is SGHRS and CDR2 is YFSETQ. V was clipped by 0 bases and J by 0 bases, with 16 bases between them. The CDR3 contains 19 residues. Based on the CDR3 plus reference TRBV5-1 and TRBJ1-6, the full variable domain is KAGVTQTPRYLIKTRGQQVTLSCSPISGHRSVSWYQQTPGQGLQFLFEYFSETQRNKGNFPGRFSGRQFSNSRSEMNVSTLELGDSALYLCASSLEGATESSYNSPLHFGNGTRLTVT.